This T cell receptor (beta chain) was obtained from a study of blood T cell repertoires in COVID-19. On the study more broadly: Acute and convalescent COVID-19 specimens originated in the United States, Italy and Spain. Sample material is recorded as cDNA or gDNA derived from T cells, B-cell-depleted T cells, or PBMCs.

Sequencing used immunoSEQ multiplex PCR; TCRdb keeps in-frame clones, though not all of them. There are about 250,000 clones in the sample; about 89% occur only once, and 1.5% to 2% lies in the top ten. The trim removed 5 bases at V and 8 bases at J, leaving 6 bases unmatched. This CDR3 has 13 amino acids. Germline V gene data show CDR1 as SEHNR and CDR2 as FQNEAQ (reference sequence). The chain links TRBV7-9 to TRBJ1-2; 9 bases match TRBD1. This receptor was obtained from a woman in her sixties who had recovered from COVID-19. What was sequenced was peripheral blood. The CDR3, as DNA: TGTGCCAGCAGCCTACAGGGGGCTCGAGGCTACACCTTC. Translated, it gives CASSLQGARGYTF.